These T cell receptor beta chains were read from a single sample in a study of T cells in localized non-small cell lung cancer. Using immunoSEQ multiplex PCR, the repertoire was profiled, and TCRdb retains in-frame clones only, with some absent. Of around 33,000 clones in the sample, about 83% were seen once. The sequenced sample was peripheral blood, obtained before any cancer treatment. These TCRs come from a woman aged 35-75 years with stage I lung adenocarcinoma. Each CDR3 is given with its conserved first and last residue. A D gene is named only where the DNA matches it firmly. Only some rows state a clone size, as once, few, many or a class for expanded clones.

V gene: TRBV28
J gene: TRBJ1-2
clone size: -
D gene: -
CDR3 protein: CASSSSRSGLIYGYTF
CDR3 DNA: TGTGCCAGCAGTTCTAGTCGGTCAGGGCTGATCTATGGCTACACCTTC

V gene: TRBV10-1
J gene: TRBJ1-2
clone size: -
D gene: -
CDR3 protein: CASSENRWGVNGYTF
CDR3 DNA: TGCGCCAGCAGTGAGAACAGGTGGGGCGTGAATGGCTACACCTTC

V gene: TRBV11-2
J gene: TRBJ1-6
clone size: -
D gene: -
CDR3 protein: CASSFADNSPLHF
CDR3 DNA: TGTGCCAGCAGCTTCGCGGATAATTCACCCCTCCACTTT

V gene: TRBV9
J gene: TRBJ2-1
clone size: -
D gene: -
CDR3 protein: CASSVQGGEQFF
CDR3 DNA: TGTGCCAGCAGCGTCCAGGGAGGCGAGCAGTTCTTC

V gene: TRBV9
J gene: TRBJ2-5
clone size: few
D gene: -
CDR3 protein: CASSPPGSIGTQYF
CDR3 DNA: TGTGCCAGCAGCCCCCCGGGCTCAATCGGGACCCAGTACTTC

V gene: TRBV28
J gene: TRBJ2-5
clone size: -
D gene: -
CDR3 protein: CASREDTYQETQYF
CDR3 DNA: TGTGCCAGCAGGGAGGACACTTACCAAGAGACCCAGTACTTC

V gene: TRBV7-2
J gene: TRBJ1-2
clone size: -
D gene: -
CDR3 protein: CASSLSDSPGYGYTF
CDR3 DNA: TGTGCCAGCAGCCTCTCCGACTCTCCTGGTTATGGCTACACCTTC

V gene: TRBV28
J gene: TRBJ2-7
clone size: once
D gene: TRBD2
CDR3 protein: CASSWGEGSLYEQYF
CDR3 DNA: TGTGCCAGCAGTTGGGGGGAGGGGTCCCTTTACGAGCAGTACTTC

V gene: TRBV4-1
J gene: TRBJ2-5
clone size: once
D gene: TRBD2
CDR3 protein: CASSLGLARIQETQYF
CDR3 DNA: TGCGCCAGCAGCCTGGGACTAGCGAGGATCCAAGAGACCCAGTACTTC

V gene: TRBV28
J gene: TRBJ1-6
clone size: -
D gene: -
CDR3 protein: CASSDGRERGNSPLHF
CDR3 DNA: TGTGCCAGCAGCGATGGAAGGGAGAGGGGTAATTCACCCCTCCACTTT

V gene: TRBV19
J gene: TRBJ2-7
clone size: -
D gene: -
CDR3 protein: CASSTGVTYEQYF
CDR3 DNA: TGTGCCAGTAGTACAGGGGTTACCTACGAGCAGTACTTC

V gene: TRBV30
J gene: TRBJ2-2
clone size: -
D gene: TRBD2
CDR3 protein: CAWSVARGLSNTGELFF
CDR3 DNA: TGTGCCTGGAGTGTAGCGCGGGGGTTATCGAACACCGGGGAGCTGTTTTTT

V gene: TRBV2
J gene: TRBJ1-2
clone size: -
D gene: -
CDR3 protein: CASSAQASGYTF
CDR3 DNA: TGTGCCAGCAGTGCCCAGGCTAGTGGCTACACCTTC

V gene: TRBV7-8
J gene: TRBJ1-2
clone size: once
D gene: -
CDR3 protein: CASSLEGTYYGYTF
CDR3 DNA: TGTGCCAGCAGCTTAGAGGGCACGTACTATGGCTACACCTTC

V gene: TRBV30
J gene: TRBJ1-6
clone size: -
D gene: TRBD1
CDR3 protein: CAWSPPTGLNSPLHF
CDR3 DNA: TGTGCCTGGAGTCCCCCGACAGGGCTTAATTCACCCCTCCACTTT

V gene: TRBV28
J gene: TRBJ1-1
clone size: -
D gene: -
CDR3 protein: CASSLDLGSAFF
CDR3 DNA: TGTGCCAGCAGTTTAGATCTGGGGAGTGCTTTCTTT

V gene: TRBV5-1
J gene: TRBJ1-1
clone size: few
D gene: -
CDR3 protein: CASSLRRGNTEAFF
CDR3 DNA: TGCGCCAGCAGCTTGCGCAGGGGGAACACTGAAGCTTTCTTT

V gene: TRBV4-3
J gene: TRBJ1-1
clone size: -
D gene: -
CDR3 protein: CASSRGHRDTEAFF
CDR3 DNA: TGCGCCAGCAGCCGAGGGCACAGGGACACTGAAGCTTTCTTT

V gene: TRBV5-1
J gene: TRBJ2-7
clone size: -
D gene: -
CDR3 protein: CASSSRQVPYEQYF
CDR3 DNA: TGCGCCAGCAGCTCGAGACAGGTCCCCTACGAGCAGTACTTC

V gene: TRBV11-3
J gene: TRBJ2-1
clone size: -
D gene: -
CDR3 protein: CASSGIEEQFF
CDR3 DNA: TGTGCCAGCAGTGGGATCGAGGAGCAGTTCTTC

V gene: TRBV7-3
J gene: TRBJ2-5
clone size: -
D gene: -
CDR3 protein: CASSFQGGQETQYF
CDR3 DNA: TGTGCCAGCAGCTTCCAGGGGGGCCAAGAGACCCAGTACTTC

V gene: TRBV2
J gene: TRBJ1-4
clone size: -
D gene: TRBD1
CDR3 protein: CASSERQGISGKLFF
CDR3 DNA: TGTGCCAGCAGTGAACGACAGGGGATTAGTGGAAAACTGTTTTTT

V gene: TRBV2
J gene: TRBJ2-5
clone size: few
D gene: TRBD2
CDR3 protein: CASSAGTSRETQYF
CDR3 DNA: TGTGCCAGCAGCGCCGGGACTAGCAGGGAGACCCAGTACTTC

V gene: TRBV6-5
J gene: TRBJ2-7
clone size: -
D gene: TRBD1
CDR3 protein: CASSYVGQGRGEQYF
CDR3 DNA: TGTGCCAGCAGTTATGTGGGACAGGGACGAGGCGAGCAGTACTTC

V gene: TRBV4-1
J gene: TRBJ1-2
clone size: -
D gene: -
CDR3 protein: CASSQEEGRTGYTF
CDR3 DNA: TGCGCCAGCAGCCAAGAAGAGGGGAGAACGGGCTACACCTTC

V gene: TRBV6-4
J gene: TRBJ2-3
clone size: -
D gene: -
CDR3 protein: CASSDSPGGHTQYF
CDR3 DNA: TGTGCCAGCAGTGACTCCCCCGGGGGTCATACGCAGTATTTT

V gene: TRBV29-1
J gene: TRBJ1-1
clone size: few
D gene: -
CDR3 protein: CSVTRVTTEAFF
CDR3 DNA: TGCAGCGTTACTAGGGTAACGACTGAAGCTTTCTTT